This paragraph covers one TCR beta chain sequence. This sample is part of a study of T cells after yellow fever vaccination. The wider study: SMART-Seq v4 Ultra Low Input prepared libraries from low-cell fractions.

TCRdb passed the 5' RACE reads through MiXCR, listing each CDR3 protein once. The data show some 420,000 distinct CDR3 sequences, under 20% seen once. Trimming removed 6 bases from V and 6 bases from J, with 19 bases in between. The CDR3 length is 14 residues. CDR1 and CDR2 from the germline V gene are SGHDT and YYEEEE. The TCR sequence derives from a man in his late teens or twenties who received the YFV17D yellow fever vaccine. Sequencing used PBMCs, obtained before the yellow fever booster vaccination. The chain links TRBV5-6 to TRBJ2-7; unclear D gene. CDR3 residues: CASTPTPVSIEQYV. The CDR3 DNA is TGTGCCAGCACCCCCACCCCGGTTTCCATCGAGCAGTACGTC.